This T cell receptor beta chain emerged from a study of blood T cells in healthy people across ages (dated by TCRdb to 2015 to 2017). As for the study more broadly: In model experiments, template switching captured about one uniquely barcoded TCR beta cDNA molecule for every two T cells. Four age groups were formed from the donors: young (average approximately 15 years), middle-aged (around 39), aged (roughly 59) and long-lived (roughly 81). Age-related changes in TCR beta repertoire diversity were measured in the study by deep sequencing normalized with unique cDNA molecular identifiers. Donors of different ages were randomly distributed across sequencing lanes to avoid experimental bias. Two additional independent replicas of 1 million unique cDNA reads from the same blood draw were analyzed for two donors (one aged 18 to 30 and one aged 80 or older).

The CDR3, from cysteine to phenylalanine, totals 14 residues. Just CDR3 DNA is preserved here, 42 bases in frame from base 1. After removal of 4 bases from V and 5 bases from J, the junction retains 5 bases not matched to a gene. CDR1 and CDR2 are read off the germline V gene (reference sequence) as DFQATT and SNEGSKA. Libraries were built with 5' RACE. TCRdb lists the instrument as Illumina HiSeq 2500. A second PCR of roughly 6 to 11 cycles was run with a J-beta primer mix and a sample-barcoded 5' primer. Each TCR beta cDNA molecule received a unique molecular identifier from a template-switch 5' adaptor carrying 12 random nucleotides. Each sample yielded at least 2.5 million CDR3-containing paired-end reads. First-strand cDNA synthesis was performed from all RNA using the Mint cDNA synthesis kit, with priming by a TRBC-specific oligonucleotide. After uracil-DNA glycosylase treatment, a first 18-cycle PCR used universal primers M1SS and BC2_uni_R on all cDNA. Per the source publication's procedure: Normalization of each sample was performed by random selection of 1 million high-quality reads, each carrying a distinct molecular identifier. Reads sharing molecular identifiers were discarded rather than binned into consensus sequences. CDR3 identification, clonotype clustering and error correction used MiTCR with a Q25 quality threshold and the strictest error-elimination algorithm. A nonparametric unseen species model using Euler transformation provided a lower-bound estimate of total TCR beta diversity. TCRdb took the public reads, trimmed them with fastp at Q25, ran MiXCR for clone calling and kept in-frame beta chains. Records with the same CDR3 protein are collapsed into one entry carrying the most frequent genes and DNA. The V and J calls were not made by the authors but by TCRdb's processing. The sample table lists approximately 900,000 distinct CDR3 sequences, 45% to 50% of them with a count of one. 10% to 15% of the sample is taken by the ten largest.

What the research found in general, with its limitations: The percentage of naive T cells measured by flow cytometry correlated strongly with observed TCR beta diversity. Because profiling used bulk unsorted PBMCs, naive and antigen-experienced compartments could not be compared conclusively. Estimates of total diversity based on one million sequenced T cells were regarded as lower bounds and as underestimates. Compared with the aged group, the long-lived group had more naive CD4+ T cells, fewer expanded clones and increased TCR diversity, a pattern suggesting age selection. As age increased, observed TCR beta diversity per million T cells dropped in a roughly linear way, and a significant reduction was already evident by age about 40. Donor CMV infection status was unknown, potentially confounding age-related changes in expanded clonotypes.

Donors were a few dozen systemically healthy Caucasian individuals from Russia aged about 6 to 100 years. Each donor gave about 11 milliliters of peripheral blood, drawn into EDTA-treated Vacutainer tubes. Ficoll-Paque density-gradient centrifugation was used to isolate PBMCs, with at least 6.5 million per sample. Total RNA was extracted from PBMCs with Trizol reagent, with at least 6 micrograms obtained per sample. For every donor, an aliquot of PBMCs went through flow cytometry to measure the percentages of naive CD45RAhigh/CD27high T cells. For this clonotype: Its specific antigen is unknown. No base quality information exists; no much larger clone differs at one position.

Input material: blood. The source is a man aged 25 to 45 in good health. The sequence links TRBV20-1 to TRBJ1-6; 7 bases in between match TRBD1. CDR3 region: CSATGQRNNSPLHF. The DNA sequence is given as TGCAGTGCTACGGGACAGCGAAATAATTCACCCCTCCACTTT.